This TCR beta chain stems from a study of CD8+CD57+ T cells in acquired aplastic anemia. From germline, CDR1 is SGHTA and CDR2 FQGNSA. There are 13 residues in the CDR3. The junction had 5 bases not matched to a gene; V was cut back by 6 bases and J by 3 bases. The TCR beta profiling, which covered VDJ combination and CDR3 sequence, was carried out using genomic DNA as the template. MiXCR, applied by TCRdb to the reads, yields one record per CDR3 protein. This table has 150,000 or so distinct CDR3 sequences, roughly 49% appearing once. There are many counts of this clonotype. Patients selected for sequencing had displayed CD8+CD57+ cell expansion by flow cytometry.

Sequenced: sorted CD4+, CD8+, or CD8+CD57+ T cells (not recorded which) from PBMCs. The rearrangement joins TRBV7-2 to TRBJ2-7, with 7 bases matching TRBD1. The clonotype comes from a human donor with aplastic anemia. CDR3 loop: CASRRDSYYEQYF. The CDR3 DNA is TGTGCCAGCAGAAGGGACAGTTACTACGAGCAGTACTTC.